Below, 32 T cell receptor beta chains from the same sample are listed, as sequenced in a study of T cells in Graves' hyperthyroidism and ophthalmopathy. Regions amplified from RNA transcripts were the TCR beta CDR3 regions. First-round RT-PCR of the TCR CDR3 relied on the HTBI primer set. MiXCR, applied by TCRdb to the multiplex PCR reads, yields one record per CDR3 protein. The repertoire consists of roughly 420,000 distinct CDR3 sequences, with approximately 14% occurring once and the leading ten covering approximately 14%. Sequenced input: blood. The receptor set was obtained from a woman between 18 and 29 years old with Graves' hyperthyroidism.

This clonotype came up a few times. J is TRBJ1-2 and V is TRBV19; TRBD1 is a possible D gene (6 bases). The CDR3 runs to 15 residues. CDR1 and CDR2 from the germline V gene are LNHDA and SQIVND (reference sequence). V lost 4 bases, J lost 4 bases, and 16 bases lay in between. CDR3 residues: CASSTYREGRYGYTF. CDR3 sequence (DNA): TGTGCCAGTAGTACATACAGGGAAGGCCGCTATGGCTACACCTTC.

Of note for this clonotype: Germline and junction disagree at one end, which may indicate a read error. The rearrangement links TRBV29-1 to TRBJ2-1; 9 bases fit TRBD1. The CDR3 has 14 amino acids. The germline CDR1 and CDR2 sequences are SQVTM and ANQGSEA. CDR3 loop: CSVGGTGRYNEQSF. As DNA, the CDR3 is TGCAGCGTTGGGGGGACAGGGAGGTACAATGAGCAGTCCTTC.

As concerns this clonotype: A read error may produce the germline difference seen at one junction end. V is TRBV12-3 or TRBV12-4 and J is TRBJ1-1; D not resolved. The CDR3 runs 13 residues. The CDR3 here is CTSSLKADTEAFF. Written as DNA, the CDR3 is TGTACCAGCAGTTTGAAGGCAGACACTGAAGCTTTCTTT.

Ten or more counts support this clonotype. J is TRBJ2-2 and V is TRBV5-1; 15 bases match TRBD2. CDR1 and CDR2 (germline): SGHRS, YFSETQ. This CDR3 spans 18 amino acids. V gave up 3 bases and J gave up 0 bases; unmatched junction bases: 3. In nucleotides, the CDR3 is TGCGCCAGCAGCTCTGGACTAGCGGGAGGGACGAACACCGGGGAGCTGTTTTTT. Its translation is CASSSGLAGGTNTGELFF.

Of note for this clonotype: A read error may account for a junction end that differs from germline. The chain combines TRBV20-1 with TRBJ2-1; 14 bases are a match to TRBD2. This CDR3 is 16 amino acids long. CDR1 is DFQATT and CDR2 is SNEGSKA in the germline V gene (reference sequence). The CDR3 reads CSARRTSGGTYSEQFF. In DNA, the CDR3 is TGCAGTGCACGAAGGACTAGCGGGGGGACGTACAGTGAGCAGTTCTTC.

V gene TRBV20-1 combines with J gene TRBJ1-4, with TRBD1 matching over 9 bases. V gave up 7 bases and J gave up 10 bases; unmatched junction bases: 16. The CDR3 is 15 residues long. Germline V gene data show CDR1 as DFQATT and CDR2 as SNEGSKA (reference sequence). CDR3: CSDVDRGLRRGKLFF. In nucleotides, the CDR3 is TGCAGTGATGTGGACAGGGGCCTACGGAGGGGAAAACTGTTTTTT.

In DNA form, the CDR3 reads TGTGCCAGCAAGAGCGGGAGGATGGAGACCCAGTACTTC. Its translation is CASKSGRMETQYF. The chain has TRBV11-1 and TRBJ2-5; 9 bases match TRBD2. The CDR3 consists of 13 residues. V shed 7 bases, J shed 5 bases, and the junction held 5 bases outside the gene matches. In germline, CDR1 is SGHAT, CDR2 FQDESV (reference sequence).

This clonotype came up many times. This chain uses TRBV18 with TRBJ1-1; perhaps TRBD1 as D (5 bases). Germline assignment: CDR1 KGHSH and CDR2 LQKENI. CDR3 length: 13 residues. The V and J ends lost 4 bases and 5 bases respectively, with 11 bases between them. CDR3 sequence (DNA): TGTGCCAGCTCACTTTGGGGGAAAACTGAAGCTTTCTTT. This sequence encodes CASSLWGKTEAFF.

Many counts were recorded for this clonotype. The chain combines TRBV6-1 with TRBJ1-2, with 9 bases that match TRBD1. Trimming cost V 7 bases and J 2 bases; bases outside gene matches: 8. The CDR3 contains 15 residues. Germline V gene lookup returns CDR1 MNHNS and CDR2 SASEGT. The CDR3 region is CASIPRTGVNYGYTF. The CDR3 region has the DNA TGTGCCAGCATTCCAAGGACAGGGGTGAACTATGGCTACACCTTC.

This clonotype occurred a few times. The chain couples TRBV5-1 to TRBJ2-1; D perhaps matches TRBD1 (5 bases). Germline lookup yields CDR1 SGHRS and CDR2 YFSETQ. The CDR3 totals 12 residues. With 6 bases removed from V and 6 bases from J, the gap between germline ends came to 10 bases. The CDR3 loop is CASTGFANEQFF. In DNA form, the CDR3 reads TGCGCCAGCACAGGGTTTGCCAATGAGCAGTTCTTC.

This clonotype appeared many times. The chain is built from TRBV12-3 or TRBV12-4 and TRBJ2-1; D tentatively reads TRBD1 or TRBD2 (6 bases each). The CDR3 has 15 residues. Trimming left V 3 bases short and J 4 bases short, with 13 bases between. CDR3 residues: CASSFSPGAYNEQFF. CDR3 coding DNA: TGTGCCAGCAGTTTCTCTCCGGGGGCGTACAATGAGCAGTTCTTC.

At least ten counts were recorded for this clonotype. This may be a read error, as it is one base from a much larger clone. The chain couples TRBV6-1 to TRBJ1-5; D is undetermined. Germline assignment: CDR1 MNHNS and CDR2 SASEGT. Trimming shortened V by 6 bases and J by 0 bases, and 6 bases separated the two germline ends. The CDR3 is 13 amino acids. The CDR3 nucleotides read TGTGCCAGCAGCGCATATAGCAATCAGCCCCAGCATTTT. This encodes CASSAYSNQPQHF.

About this clonotype itself: A much larger clone is a single base away; this may be a read error. The V call is TRBV3-1, the J call TRBJ2-4, with a tentative D call TRBD2 (6 bases). Germline-derived CDR1 and CDR2 are LGHDT and YNNKEL (reference sequence). The CDR3 consists of 13 residues. The CDR3 loop reads CASSQGGPGIQHF. The CDR3, as DNA: TGTGCCAGCAGCCAGGGGGGACCTGGGATTCAGCACTTC.

This clonotype was seen many times. The chain couples TRBV12-3 or TRBV12-4 to TRBJ1-5; D gene unclear. This CDR3 is 15 amino acids long. V was pared by 5 bases and J by 1 base, with 12 bases between. The CDR3 sequence is CASSPQSNSNQPQHF. The CDR3 DNA sequence: TGTGCCAGCAGTCCTCAGTCTAACAGCAATCAGCCCCAGCATTTT.

This clonotype was seen repeatedly, ten times or more. The chain employs TRBV3-1 and TRBJ2-7, with D possibly being TRBD1 (6 bases). Between the trimmed V and J ends, which lost 6 bases and 4 bases, there was a span of 13 bases. Looked up from germline, CDR1 is LGHDT and CDR2 is YNNKEL (reference sequence). The CDR3 spans 13 residues. The CDR3 sequence is CASRQTGLYEQYF. The CDR3 bases are TGTGCCAGCAGACAAACAGGGTTATACGAGCAGTACTTC.

At least ten counts were recorded for this clonotype. The rearrangement joins TRBV28 to TRBJ2-7; tentatively, D is TRBD2 (5 bases). The V gene's germline CDR1 is MDHEN and CDR2 SYDVKM. The CDR3 length is 14 residues. V lost 5 bases and J 2 bases, leaving 13 bases between the germline ends. CDR3 sequence: CASSIPSSAYEQYF. CDR3 coding DNA: TGTGCCAGCAGTATCCCTAGCTCCGCCTACGAGCAGTACTTC.

The chain joins TRBV5-4 to TRBJ1-4; D is possibly TRBD1 (5 bases). Germline values: CDR1 SGHNT, CDR2 YYREEE (reference sequence). Trimming took 3 bases from V and 0 from J, leaving 9 bases between them. There are 15 residues in the CDR3. In DNA form, the CDR3 reads TGTGCCAGCAGCTCGCGACAGACAACTAATGAAAAACTGTTTTTT. It translates to CASSSRQTTNEKLFF. The full variable domain, rest sourced from reference TRBV5-4 and TRBJ1-4, is ETGVTQSPTHLIKTRGQQVTLRCSSQSGHNTVSWYQQALGQGPQFIFQYYREEENGRGNFPPRFSGLQFPNYSSELNVNALELDDSALYLCASSSRQTTNEKLFFGSGTQLSVL.

CDR3 DNA: TGTGCCAGCAGCTTACAAGGGGCTTCCGGGGAGCTGTTTTTT. Its protein product is CASSLQGASGELFF. This chain links TRBV7-3 with TRBJ2-2, with D possibly TRBD1 on 5 matching bases. Germline V lookup: CDR1 SGHTA, CDR2 FQGTGA. The CDR3 is 14 residues long. V was pared by 2 bases and J by 6 bases, with 10 bases between.

This clonotype was picked up many times. This chain connects TRBV27 to TRBJ2-3; TRBD1 matches at 11 bases. V lost 3 bases, J lost 5 bases, and 4 bases stayed unmatched. The CDR3 has 15 residues. Germline lookup yields CDR1 MNHEY and CDR2 SMNVEV (reference sequence). CDR3 sequence (DNA): TGTGCCAGCAGTTTCTGGACAGGGGGCAGAGATACGCAGTATTTT. This gives the protein CASSFWTGGRDTQYF.

This clonotype has at least ten counts. V usage is TRBV28 and J usage is TRBJ1-1; the D gene is possibly TRBD1 (6 bases). There are 12 residues in the CDR3. Germline CDR1 reads MDHEN; CDR2 reads SYDVKM. This CDR3 reads CATHRENTEAFF. CDR3 in DNA: TGTGCGACCCACAGGGAGAACACTGAAGCTTTCTTT.

This clonotype was detected many times. The chain links TRBV20-1 to TRBJ2-1; D is undetermined. This CDR3 is 15 amino acids long. V was shortened by 1 base and J by 0 bases, with 10 bases between the two germline ends. Germline CDR1 and CDR2: DFQATT and SNEGSKA (reference sequence). The CDR3 DNA follows: TGCAGTGCTAGAGCGGCTGTGAGCTCCTACAATGAGCAGTTCTTC. Amino acids: CSARAAVSSYNEQFF.

The V gene is TRBV19, the J gene TRBJ2-5, with TRBD2 as a possible D gene (6 bases). Germline CDR1 and CDR2: LNHDA and SQIVND (reference sequence). The CDR3 is made up of 13 amino acids. Trimming cost V 3 bases and J 3 bases, with 8 bases left between them. Here the CDR3 reads CASSMWGEETQYF. CDR3 nucleotides: TGTGCCAGTAGTATGTGGGGGGAAGAGACCCAGTACTTC.

This clonotype has more than one count but fewer than ten. This chain joins TRBV11-2 and TRBJ1-1; D call uncertain. Germline-derived CDR1 and CDR2 are SGHAT and FQNNGV. V was shortened by 1 base and J by 11 bases, with 11 bases between the two germline ends. The CDR3 is made up of 12 amino acids. CDR3: CASSLVLSDAFF. The CDR3 nucleotides are TGTGCCAGCAGCTTAGTCCTCAGCGACGCTTTCTTT.

The chain couples TRBV19 to TRBJ2-7, with 7 bases aligning to TRBD1. CDR1 and CDR2 (germline): LNHDA, SQIVND (reference sequence). Trimming removed 7 bases from V and 6 bases from J; junction bases left unmatched: 12. This CDR3 is built from 14 residues. CDR3 coding DNA: TGTGCCAGTAACCGGGACAGTTCACTTCGCGAGCAGTACTTC. Protein product: CASNRDSSLREQYF.

This clonotype was found once. The rearrangement links TRBV4-1 to TRBJ2-1; a possible D gene is TRBD1 (6 bases). Germline loops: CDR1 MGHRA, CDR2 YSYEKL. The V end lost 0 bases, the J end lost 3 bases, and 18 bases lay between the germline ends. CDR3 length: 18 amino acids. CDR3 sequence (DNA): TGCGCCAGCAGCCAAGAACCAGACAGGTTTCTGATCTACAATGAGCAGTTCTTC. Translated, it gives CASSQEPDRFLIYNEQFF.

This clonotype was found a few times. The chain couples TRBV29-1 to TRBJ2-5, with 9 bases aligning to TRBD2. This CDR3 has 12 amino acids. J lost 8 bases, V lost 5 bases, and 6 bases had no gene match. Germline V gives CDR1 SQVTM, CDR2 ANQGSEA. CDR3 coding DNA: TGCAGCGTTTTTAGCGGGAGAGTCACCCAGTACTTC. This encodes CSVFSGRVTQYF.

Many counts were recorded for this clonotype. The V gene is TRBV3-1, the J gene TRBJ1-2, with 7 positions matching TRBD1. The CDR3 runs to 15 residues. Germline CDR1 is LGHDT and CDR2 is YNNKEL (reference sequence). The J segment lost 2 bases and the V segment lost 4 bases, leaving 7 bases of the junction unmatched. The CDR3 coding sequence is TGTGCCAGCAGCCGCGCGGGACAGTTCAACTATGGCTACACCTTC. Translation: CASSRAGQFNYGYTF.

This clonotype was found many times. The chain couples TRBV15 to TRBJ1-1; tentative D call: TRBD1 (6 bases). V lost 0 bases to trimming and J lost 0 bases, with 11 bases between them. In germline, CDR1 is LNHNV, CDR2 YYDKDF (reference sequence). CDR3 length equals 16 residues. The CDR3 spells CATSRDQGPMNTEAFF. For the CDR3, the DNA is TGTGCCACCAGCAGAGATCAGGGGCCGATGAACACTGAAGCTTTCTTT.

This clonotype came up a few times. This chain connects TRBV5-1 to TRBJ1-6; D ambiguous. The CDR3 runs 14 residues. From germline, CDR1 is SGHRS and CDR2 YFSETQ. V dropped 2 bases and J dropped 4 bases, with 7 bases sitting between them. CDR3 bases: TGCGCCAGCAGCTTACCCGATTATAATTCACCCCTCCACTTT. Translation: CASSLPDYNSPLHF. Complete variable domain (other parts from reference TRBV5-1 and TRBJ1-6): KAGVTQTPRYLIKTRGQQVTLSCSPISGHRSVSWYQQTPGQGLQFLFEYFSETQRNKGNFPGRFSGRQFSNSRSEMNVSTLELGDSALYLCASSLPDYNSPLHFGNGTRLTVT.

This clonotype appeared many times. The chain employs TRBV3-1 and TRBJ2-2; tentative D call: TRBD2 (6 bases). Germline CDR1 reads LGHDT; CDR2 reads YNNKEL (reference sequence). The CDR3 totals 13 residues. V shed 1 base and J shed 7 bases, with 7 bases lying between them. CDR3 sequence reads: CASSQVRGGELFF. The CDR3 coding sequence is TGTGCCAGCAGCCAAGTGCGGGGCGGGGAGCTGTTTTTT. Full variable domain (remainder filled in from reference TRBV3-1 and TRBJ2-2): DTAVSQTPKYLVTQMGNDKSIKCEQNLGHDTMYWYKQDSKKFLKIMFSYNNKELIINETVPNRFSPKSPDKAHLNLHINSLELGDSAVYFCASSQVRGGELFFGEGSRLTVL.

This clonotype was seen more than once but under ten times. This chain links TRBV7-9 with TRBJ2-7; TRBD1 aligns across 11 bases. This CDR3 contains 15 residues. Germline loops: CDR1 SEHNR, CDR2 FQNEAQ (reference sequence). V dropped 5 bases and J dropped 3; count of bases not matched to a gene: 6. DNA for the CDR3: TGTGCCAGCAGCATGGACAGGGGGCTGGGCTACGAGCAGTACTTC. Amino acids: CASSMDRGLGYEQYF.

This clonotype occurred many times. This chain links TRBV12-3 or TRBV12-4 with TRBJ2-1; the match to TRBD2 covers 9 bases. J was trimmed by 2 bases and V by 3 bases; bases with no gene match: 11. CDR3 length: 18 residues. In DNA form, the CDR3 reads TGTGCCAGCAGTTTTTTTGCGGGAGGGCCCGTTCCCTACAATGAGCAGTTCTTC. This sequence encodes CASSFFAGGPVPYNEQFF.